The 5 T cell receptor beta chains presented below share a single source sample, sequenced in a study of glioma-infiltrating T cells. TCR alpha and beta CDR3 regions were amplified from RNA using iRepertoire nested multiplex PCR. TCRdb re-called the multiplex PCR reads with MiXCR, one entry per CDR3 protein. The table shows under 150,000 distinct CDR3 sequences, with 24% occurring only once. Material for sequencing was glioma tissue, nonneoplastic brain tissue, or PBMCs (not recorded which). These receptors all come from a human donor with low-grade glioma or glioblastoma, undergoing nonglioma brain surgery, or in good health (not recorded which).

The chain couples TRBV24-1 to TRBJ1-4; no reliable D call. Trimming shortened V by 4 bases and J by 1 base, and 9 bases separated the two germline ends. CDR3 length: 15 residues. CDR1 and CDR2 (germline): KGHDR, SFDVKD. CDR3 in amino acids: CATSDNGETNEKLFF. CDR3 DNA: TGTGCCACCAGTGACAACGGAGAAACTAATGAAAAACTGTTTTTT.

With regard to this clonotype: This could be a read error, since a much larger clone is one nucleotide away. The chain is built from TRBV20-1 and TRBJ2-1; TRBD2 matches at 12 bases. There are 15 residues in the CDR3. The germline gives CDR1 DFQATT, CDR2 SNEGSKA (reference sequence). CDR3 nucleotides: TGCGGTGCATCGACTAGCGGGGGACCATACAATGAGCAGTTCTTC. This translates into CGASTSGGPYNEQFF.

For the CDR3, the DNA is TGTGCCAGCTCACCGACGCCAAGGGTCGAGAACACTGAAGCTTTCTTT. It is translated as CASSPTPRVENTEAFF. The chain recombines TRBV18 with TRBJ1-1; D not certain. Germline V CDR1 and CDR2: KGHSH, LQKENI. The CDR3 is 16 residues long. Trimming cost V 3 bases and J 1 base, with 15 bases left between them.

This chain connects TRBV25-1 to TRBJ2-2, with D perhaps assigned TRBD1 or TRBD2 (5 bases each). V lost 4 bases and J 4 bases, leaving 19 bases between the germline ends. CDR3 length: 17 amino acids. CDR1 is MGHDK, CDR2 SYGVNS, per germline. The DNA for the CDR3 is TGTGCCAGCAGTGTTGGAACCGGGACCGATGGCACCGGGGAGCTGTTTTTT. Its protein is CASSVGTGTDGTGELFF.

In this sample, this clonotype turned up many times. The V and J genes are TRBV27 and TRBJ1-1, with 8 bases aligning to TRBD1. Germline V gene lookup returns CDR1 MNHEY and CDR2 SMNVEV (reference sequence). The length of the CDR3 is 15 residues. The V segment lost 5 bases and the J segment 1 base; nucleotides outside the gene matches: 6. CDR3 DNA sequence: TGTGCCAGCAGTCCCCCCGGGACAGGGAACACTGAAGCTTTCTTT. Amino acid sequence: CASSPPGTGNTEAFF.